One and the same sample provided the 16 T cell receptor beta chains below, sequenced in a study of blood T cell repertoires in COVID-19. Using immunoSEQ multiplex PCR, the repertoire was profiled, and TCRdb retains in-frame clones only, with some absent. Among tens of thousands of clones listed, 88% were seen once. Sequencing input: peripheral blood. Source of these receptors: a human donor in a cohort sampled during active COVID-19.

The rearrangement joins TRBV18 to TRBJ2-3, with 7 bases fitting TRBD1. Germline V gene sequence: CDR1 KGHSH, CDR2 LQKENI. V shed 4 bases, J shed 3 bases, and the junction held 1 base outside the gene matches. CDR3 length: 13 residues. CDR3 in DNA: TGTGCCAGCTCACAGGGGGCAACAGATACGCAGTATTTT. As protein: CASSQGATDTQYF.

The genes are TRBV9 and TRBJ2-1, with 11 nucleotides matching TRBD2. V dropped 4 bases and J dropped 6; count of bases not matched to a gene: 9. This CDR3 has 16 residues. CDR1 and CDR2 from the germline V gene are SGDLS and YYNGEE. CDR3 loop: CASSIWSSGGANEQFF. For the CDR3, the DNA is TGTGCCAGCAGCATCTGGAGTAGCGGGGGGGCCAATGAGCAGTTCTTC.

The gene calls are TRBV27 and TRBJ1-1; 8 positions match TRBD1. Germline V gene data show CDR1 as MNHEY and CDR2 as SMNVEV (reference sequence). After removal of 5 bases from V and 1 base from J, the junction contained 6 bases not matched to a gene. This CDR3 has 15 residues. CDR3 region: CASSPGGRANTEAFF. The DNA for the CDR3 is TGTGCCAGCAGTCCAGGGGGCCGGGCGAACACTGAAGCTTTCTTT.

The CDR3 nucleotides read TGTGCCAGCAGCGGGACAGCCTCTTATGGCTACACCTTC. This translates into CASSGTASYGYTF. This sequence joins TRBV6-2 or TRBV6-3 and TRBJ1-2; 7 nucleotides line up with TRBD1. After removal of 6 bases from V and 5 bases from J, the junction contained 6 bases not matched to a gene. This CDR3 is 13 amino acids long. Germline V gene lookup returns CDR1 MNHEY and CDR2 SVGEGT.

The rearrangement joins TRBV7-9 to TRBJ2-3, with D unclear. The CDR3 consists of 12 residues. Germline V gives CDR1 SEHNR, CDR2 FQNEAQ (reference sequence). Deletions cut 4 bases from V and 4 bases from J, with 6 bases between. The CDR3 sequence: CASSSEADTQYF. The CDR3 region has the DNA TGTGCCAGCAGCTCCGAGGCAGATACGCAGTATTTT.

The rearrangement uses TRBV2 and TRBJ2-5; 10 bases map to TRBD2. CDR1 is SNHLY and CDR2 is FYNNEI in the germline V gene. The length of the CDR3 is 14 residues. The V and J ends lost 6 bases and 1 base, in that order; junction bases with no gene match: 2. The CDR3 DNA follows: TGTGCCAGCAGACTAGCGGGGCTCCAAGAGACCCAGTACTTC. It encodes CASRLAGLQETQYF.

This chain links TRBV6-4 with TRBJ1-2, with TRBD1 identical over 9 bases. There are 18 residues in the CDR3. Trimming cost V 7 bases and J 7 bases; bases outside gene matches: 22. Germline lookup yields CDR1 MRHNA and CDR2 SNTAGT. The DNA for the CDR3 is TGTGCCAGCACCCTAGAGGGTGTAGGGGACAGGGATAGATGTGGCTACACCTTC. It specifies CASTLEGVGDRDRCGYTF.

V usage is TRBV7-9 and J usage is TRBJ1-5, with D uncertain. The germline gives CDR1 SEHNR, CDR2 FQNEAQ (reference sequence). V was cut by 3 bases and J by 6 bases, with 6 bases left in between. The CDR3 totals 12 residues. The CDR3 region has the DNA TGTGCCAGCAGCTTTAGTTCTCAGCCCCAGCATTTT. Its translation: CASSFSSQPQHF.

The chain employs TRBV3-1 (or the pseudogene TRBV3-2) and TRBJ1-2; TRBD1 matches at 8 bases. CDR1 and CDR2 (germline): LGHDT, YNNKEL (reference sequence). The V gene end was trimmed by 4 bases and the J gene end by 8 bases; junction bases not matched to a gene: 6. The CDR3 runs to 13 residues. This CDR3 is CASSRGQGYGYTF. CDR3 DNA: TGTGCCAGCAGCCGCGGACAGGGATACGGCTACACCTTC.

The chain uses TRBV10-3 and TRBJ2-5, with 9 bases fitting TRBD1. The V gene end was trimmed by 11 bases and the J gene end by 3 bases; junction bases not matched to a gene: 7. Per germline, CDR1 ENHRY and CDR2 SYGVKD. This CDR3 is built from 13 residues. CDR3 coding DNA: TGTGCCTCCCGGGACAGGGTTGAAGAGACCCAGTACTTC. This encodes CASRDRVEETQYF.

The CDR3 DNA follows: TGTGCCTGGAGTGTACCCCTTAGTTATGGCTACACCTTC. As protein: CAWSVPLSYGYTF. V and J are TRBV30 and TRBJ1-2; unclear D gene. V lost 0 bases and J lost 5, with 10 bases in between. Germline CDR1 GTSNPN, CDR2 SVGIG (reference sequence). CDR3 length: 13 amino acids.

V usage is TRBV5-4 and J usage is TRBJ1-1, with 7 bases fitting TRBD1. CDR1 SGHNT and CDR2 YYREEE come from the germline V gene (reference sequence). CDR3 size: 16 residues. Germline trimming cut 4 bases from V and 1 base from J; bases unmatched to any gene: 10. The CDR3 region has the DNA TGTGCCAGCAGCCCTGGCGGACAGGCCCCGAACACTGAAGCTTTCTTT. The encoded protein is CASSPGGQAPNTEAFF.

The V gene is TRBV14, the J gene TRBJ2-2, with D possibly being TRBD2 (6 bases). Trimming took off 0 bases at V and 13 bases at J, with 9 bases between the two ends. Germline CDR1 and CDR2: SGHDN and FVKESK. This CDR3 has 12 amino acids. The CDR3 DNA is TGTGCCAGCAGCCAAGAATGGGGACTGCTGTTTTTT. It codes for CASSQEWGLLFF.

The chain employs TRBV5-1 and TRBJ2-5; 7 bases map to TRBD1. Germline values: CDR1 SGHRS, CDR2 YFSETQ. This CDR3 contains 13 residues. V shed 6 bases and J 2 bases; nucleotides not matched to a gene: 4. Here the CDR3 reads CASNPGQQETQYF. The CDR3 coding sequence is TGCGCCAGCAACCCGGGACAGCAAGAGACCCAGTACTTC.

The rearrangement uses TRBV6-2 or TRBV6-3 and TRBJ1-1; TRBD1 aligns across 11 bases. V lost 3 bases to trimming and J lost 1 base; unmatched junction nucleotides: 7. The CDR3 consists of 17 residues. The germline gives CDR1 MNHEY, CDR2 SVGEGT. The CDR3 nucleotides are TGTGCCAGCAGTTATACGGACAGGGGGCTTGGGAACACTGAAGCTTTCTTT. This codes for CASSYTDRGLGNTEAFF.

The chain couples TRBV5-1 to TRBJ2-3, with D possibly matching TRBD2 (6 bases). The germline CDR1 and CDR2 sequences are SGHRS and YFSETQ. Trimming cost V 6 bases and J 6 bases, with 14 bases left between them. CDR3 size: 13 residues. CDR3 sequence (DNA): TGCGCCAGCAACCGGGAGTTCGGTGATACGCAGTATTTT. It yields the protein CASNREFGDTQYF.